This is a list of T cell receptor beta chains from one sample in a study of PD-1 blockade in classical Hodgkin lymphoma. Repertoires were generated with immunoSEQ multiplex PCR, while TCRdb's copy carries only in-frame clones and drops some. Of 64,000 or so clones detected, around nine tenths appear once; the ten largest clones hold around 8%. The material was peripheral blood mononuclear cells (PBMCs), obtained before the fourth cycle of nivolumab. The receptor source for this set is a human donor with classical Hodgkin lymphoma. Both conserved end residues are trimmed from each CDR3. Fields, in order: V gene, J gene, CDR3 protein.

TRBV4-1	TRBJ2-7	ASSQVFSGAGYEQY
TRBV7-3	TRBJ2-1	ASSPIAGEPNEQF
TRBV9	TRBJ2-1	ASSVGEYNEQF
TRBV18	TRBJ2-5	ASSPRLQETQY
TRBV28	TRBJ2-7	ASSLMGLAGYEQY
TRBV6-5	TRBJ2-1	ASSYVGGEQF
TRBV5-1	TRBJ1-4	ASSLSDRGRVGSEKLF
TRBV2	TRBJ1-2	ASSLGQAYGYT
TRBV6-5	TRBJ2-7	ASSYGRVAGVYEQY
TRBV7-9	TRBJ2-1	ASNPQWGSGGRGMNEQF
TRBV19	TRBJ2-2	ASSPSIIGPGELF
TRBV2	TRBJ2-7	ASSERGYEQY
TRBV7-9	TRBJ1-5	ASSPAGVRQPQH
TRBV9	TRBJ2-2	ASSVGGLNTGELF
TRBV6-5	TRBJ2-4	ASSSAALDIQY
TRBV28	TRBJ2-3	ASSSRDRGLTTDTQY
TRBV6-1	TRBJ2-3	ASSPREGADTQY
TRBV5-4	TRBJ1-1	ASSLQGFLVGTEAF
TRBV5-6	TRBJ1-6	ASSEGSGSFH
TRBV21-1	TRBJ2-5	ASSGQGALETQY
TRBV5-6	TRBJ2-5	ASSSPLDTATQETQY
TRBV5-1	TRBJ2-2	ASSLPASGTNTGELF
TRBV29-1	TRBJ2-3	SVEGLDRERTDTQY
TRBV29-1	TRBJ2-7	SVEDRLAGGVSYEQY
TRBV27	TRBJ2-1	ASSFGRRGEQF
TRBV2	TRBJ2-4	ASSEAVGTVIAKNIQY
TRBV28	TRBJ2-7	ASSFSLVRAYEQY
TRBV4-1	TRBJ2-7	ASSQLAHSYEQY
TRBV7-6	TRBJ1-2	ASSFPGQGAKEGYT
TRBV11-2	TRBJ2-7	ASSRRPGLGGEQY
TRBV9	TRBJ1-6	ASSGGPLGNSPLH
TRBV5-4	TRBJ1-1	ASSFGSLVTEAF
TRBV18	TRBJ1-6	ASSASPFGSYNSPLH